This T cell receptor (beta chain) was documented in a study of OX40 agonist ivuxolimab in advanced cancers. Overall study findings and caveats: CD8+ T cells (on average) carried more expanded clones than CD4+ T cells. Antigen targets of the expanded peripheral T cells went undetermined. The CD4+ and CD8+ T cells in the blood had expanded clonally by week 6 at 0.1 to 3.0 mg/kg.

With respect to this clone: The target antigen is unknown.

Method: immunoSEQ multiplex PCR; TCRdb's copy keeps in-frame clones and lacks some. The sample yields about 69,000 clones, 84% seen once. CDR1 and CDR2 (germline): SGHTA, FQGNSA. The CDR3 sequence is 14 residues long. The germline V and J ends were trimmed by 5 bases and 10 bases, with 18 bases remaining between them. The receptor's source is an adult with an advanced solid tumor such as melanoma, head and neck, liver or kidney cancer. The chain carries TRBV7-2 and TRBJ2-1, with D possibly being TRBD2 (5 bases). The specimen was CD4+ or CD8+ T cells sorted from blood, collected in a trial of the OX40 agonist ivuxolimab. The CDR3 is CASSARSYGEEQFF. In DNA form, the CDR3 reads TGTGCCAGCAGCGCGAGGTCCTACGGGGAGGAGCAGTTCTTC.